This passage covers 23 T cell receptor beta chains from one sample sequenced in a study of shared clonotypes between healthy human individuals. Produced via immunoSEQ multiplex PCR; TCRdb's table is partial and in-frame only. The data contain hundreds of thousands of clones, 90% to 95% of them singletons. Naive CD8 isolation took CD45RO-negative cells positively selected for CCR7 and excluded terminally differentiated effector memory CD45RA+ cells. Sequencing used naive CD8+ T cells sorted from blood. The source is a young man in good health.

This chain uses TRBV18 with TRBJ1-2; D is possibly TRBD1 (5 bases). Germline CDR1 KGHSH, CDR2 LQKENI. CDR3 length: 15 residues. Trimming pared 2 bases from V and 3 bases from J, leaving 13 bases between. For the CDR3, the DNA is TGTGCCAGCTCACCAGTTGAAGGGGCGGACTATGGCTACACCTTC. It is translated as CASSPVEGADYGYTF.

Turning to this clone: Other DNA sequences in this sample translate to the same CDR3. The CDR3 region has the DNA TGTGCCAGCAGTTTAGGGTACACTGAAGCTTTCTTT. It codes for CASSLGYTEAFF. The rearrangement links TRBV28 to TRBJ1-1; D gene ambiguous. V lost 2 bases and J lost 3, with 4 bases in between. The CDR3 is 12 amino acids. Germline values: CDR1 MDHEN, CDR2 SYDVKM.

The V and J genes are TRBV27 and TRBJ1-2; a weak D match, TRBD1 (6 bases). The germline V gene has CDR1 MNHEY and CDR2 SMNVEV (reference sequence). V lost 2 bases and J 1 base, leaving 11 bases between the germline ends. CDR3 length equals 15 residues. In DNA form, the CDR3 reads TGTGCCAGCAGTTTAGGGACACCCAGTAACTATGGCTACACCTTC. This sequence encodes CASSLGTPSNYGYTF.

CDR3 bases: TGTGCCAGCAGTTACGAGCAAAGGACCCTAGATACGCAGTATTTT. The encoded protein is CASSYEQRTLDTQYF. The chain has TRBV6-6 and TRBJ2-3, with D hard to call. Germline V gene sequence: CDR1 MNHNY, CDR2 SVGAGI (reference sequence). The CDR3 consists of 15 residues. Trimming removed 2 bases from V and 5 bases from J, with 14 bases in between.

CDR3 loop: CASSLIGQGAPGEQFF. CDR3 sequence (DNA): TGTGCCAGCAGCTTAATTGGACAGGGGGCGCCTGGGGAGCAGTTCTTC. The genes are TRBV7-6 and TRBJ2-1; 11 bases align to TRBD1. V lost 2 bases and J lost 10; bases outside the gene matches: 10. The germline CDR1 and CDR2 sequences are SGHVS and FNYEAQ. The CDR3 is 16 amino acids.

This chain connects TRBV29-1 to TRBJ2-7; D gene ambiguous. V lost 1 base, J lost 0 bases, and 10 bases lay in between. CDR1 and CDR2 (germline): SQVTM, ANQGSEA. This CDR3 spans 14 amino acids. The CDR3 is CSVEGENSSYEQYF. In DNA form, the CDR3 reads TGCAGCGTTGAAGGGGAAAACAGCTCCTACGAGCAGTACTTC.

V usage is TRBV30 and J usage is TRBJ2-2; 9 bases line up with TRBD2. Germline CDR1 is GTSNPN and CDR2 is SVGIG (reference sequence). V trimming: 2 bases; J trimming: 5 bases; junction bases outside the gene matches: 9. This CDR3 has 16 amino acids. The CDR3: CAWSPPAGGTTGELFF. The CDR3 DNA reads TGTGCCTGGAGTCCTCCAGCGGGAGGAACGACCGGGGAGCTGTTTTTT.

The CDR3 sequence is CASSGRDSGGSDTQYF. The CDR3 bases are TGTGCCAGCAGCGGGCGGGACTCCGGCGGGTCAGATACGCAGTATTTT. J is TRBJ2-3 and V is TRBV7-9; perhaps TRBD2 as D (6 bases). The CDR3 consists of 16 residues. Per the germline V gene, CDR1 is SEHNR and CDR2 is FQNEAQ (reference sequence). V was shortened by 5 bases and J by 4 bases, with 19 bases between the two germline ends. The complete variable domain, with remaining parts taken from reference TRBV7-9 and TRBJ2-3, reads DTGVSQNPRHKITKRGQNVTFRCDPISEHNRLYWYRQTLGQGPEFLTYFQNEAQLEKSRLLSDRFSAERPKGSFSTLEIQRTEQGDSAMYLCASSGRDSGGSDTQYFGPGTRLTVL.

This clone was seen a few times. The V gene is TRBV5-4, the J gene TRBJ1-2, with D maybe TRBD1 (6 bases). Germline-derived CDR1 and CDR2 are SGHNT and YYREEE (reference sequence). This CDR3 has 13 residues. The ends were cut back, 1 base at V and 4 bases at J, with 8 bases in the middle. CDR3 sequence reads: CASSLSGAYGYTF. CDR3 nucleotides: TGTGCCAGCAGCTTGTCAGGGGCCTATGGCTACACCTTC.

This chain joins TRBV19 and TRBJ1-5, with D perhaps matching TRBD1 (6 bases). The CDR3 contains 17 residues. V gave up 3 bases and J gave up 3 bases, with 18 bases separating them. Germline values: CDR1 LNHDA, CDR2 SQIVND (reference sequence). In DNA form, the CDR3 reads TGTGCCAGTAGTATTGCGTGGGAGACAGGTTACAATCAGCCCCAGCATTTT. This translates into CASSIAWETGYNQPQHF.

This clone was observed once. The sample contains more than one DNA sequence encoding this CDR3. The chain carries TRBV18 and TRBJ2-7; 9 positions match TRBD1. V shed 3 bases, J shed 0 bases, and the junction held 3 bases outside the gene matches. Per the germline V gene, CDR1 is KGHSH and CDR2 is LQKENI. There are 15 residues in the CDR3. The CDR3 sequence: CASSPPTGGSYEQYF. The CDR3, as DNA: TGTGCCAGCTCACCCCCGACAGGGGGCTCCTACGAGCAGTACTTC. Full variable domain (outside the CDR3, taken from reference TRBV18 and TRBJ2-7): NAGVMQNPRHLVRRRGQEARLRCSPMKGHSHVYWYRQLPEEGLKFMVYLQKENIIDESGMPKERFSAEFPKEGPSILRIQQVVRGDSAAYFCASSPPTGGSYEQYFGPGTRLTVT.

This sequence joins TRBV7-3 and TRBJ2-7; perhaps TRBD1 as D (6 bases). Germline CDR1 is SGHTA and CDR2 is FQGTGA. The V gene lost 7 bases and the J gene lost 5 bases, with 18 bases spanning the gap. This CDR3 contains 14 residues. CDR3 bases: TGTGCCAGCACCTTTAGGGGGATCGGCAACGAGCAGTACTTC. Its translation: CASTFRGIGNEQYF. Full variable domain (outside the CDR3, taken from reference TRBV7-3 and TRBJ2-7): GAGVSQTPSNKVTEKGKYVELRCDPISGHTALYWYRQSLGQGPEFLIYFQGTGAADDSGLPNDRFFAVRPEGSVSTLKIQRTERGDSAVYLCASTFRGIGNEQYFGPGTRLTVT.

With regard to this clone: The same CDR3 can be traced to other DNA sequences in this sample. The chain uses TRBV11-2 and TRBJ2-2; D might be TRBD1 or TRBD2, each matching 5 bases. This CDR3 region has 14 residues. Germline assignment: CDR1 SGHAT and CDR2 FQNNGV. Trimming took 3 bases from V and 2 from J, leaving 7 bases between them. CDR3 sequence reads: CASSLGPNTGELFF. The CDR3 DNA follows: TGTGCCAGCAGCTTGGGACCCAACACCGGGGAGCTGTTTTTT.

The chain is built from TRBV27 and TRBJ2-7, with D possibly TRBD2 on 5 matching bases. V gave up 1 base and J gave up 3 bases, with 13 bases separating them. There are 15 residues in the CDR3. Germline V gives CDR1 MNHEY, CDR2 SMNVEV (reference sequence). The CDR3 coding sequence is TGTGCCAGCAGTTTATTTATGGGGAGCGGCTACGAGCAGTACTTC. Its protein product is CASSLFMGSGYEQYF.

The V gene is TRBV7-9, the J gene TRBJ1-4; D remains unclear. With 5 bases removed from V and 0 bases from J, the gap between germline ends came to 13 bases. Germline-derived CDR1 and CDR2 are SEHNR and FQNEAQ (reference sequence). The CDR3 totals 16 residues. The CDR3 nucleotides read TGTGCCAGCAGCAAATTAGGTAGTGCAACTAATGAAAAACTGTTTTTT. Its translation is CASSKLGSATNEKLFF.

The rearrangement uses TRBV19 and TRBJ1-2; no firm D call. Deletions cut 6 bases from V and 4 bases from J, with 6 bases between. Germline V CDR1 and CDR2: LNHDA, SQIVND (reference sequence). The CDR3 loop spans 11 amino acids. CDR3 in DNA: TGTGCCAGTAGGGCTCTCTATGGCTACACCTTC. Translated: CASRALYGYTF.

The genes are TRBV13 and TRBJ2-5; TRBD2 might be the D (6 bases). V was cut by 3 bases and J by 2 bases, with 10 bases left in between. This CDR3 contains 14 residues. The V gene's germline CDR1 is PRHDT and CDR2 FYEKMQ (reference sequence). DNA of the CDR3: TGTGCCAGCAGCTTTACAGCGGGTCAAGAGACCCAGTACTTC. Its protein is CASSFTAGQETQYF.

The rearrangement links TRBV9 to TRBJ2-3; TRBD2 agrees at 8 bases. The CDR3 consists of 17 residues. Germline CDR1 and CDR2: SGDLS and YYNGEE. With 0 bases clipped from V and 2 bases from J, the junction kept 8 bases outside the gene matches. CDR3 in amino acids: CASSVVPAGADTDTQYF. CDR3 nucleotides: TGTGCCAGCAGCGTAGTACCAGCGGGAGCCGACACAGATACGCAGTATTTT.

DNA of the CDR3: TGTGCCAGCAGCCCACAGAACTATGGCTACACCTTC. Protein sequence: CASSPQNYGYTF. The chain is built from TRBV11-2 and TRBJ1-2; unclear D gene. Germline loops: CDR1 SGHAT, CDR2 FQNNGV. This CDR3 spans 12 amino acids. Trimming removed 5 bases from V and 2 bases from J, with 6 bases in between.

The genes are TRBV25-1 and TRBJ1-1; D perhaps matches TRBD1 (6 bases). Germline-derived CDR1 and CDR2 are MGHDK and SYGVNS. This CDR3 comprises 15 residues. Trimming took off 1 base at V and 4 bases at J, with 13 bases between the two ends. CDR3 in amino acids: CASSEFGRGGTEAFF. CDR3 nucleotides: TGTGCCAGCAGTGAATTCGGCAGGGGCGGCACTGAAGCTTTCTTT.

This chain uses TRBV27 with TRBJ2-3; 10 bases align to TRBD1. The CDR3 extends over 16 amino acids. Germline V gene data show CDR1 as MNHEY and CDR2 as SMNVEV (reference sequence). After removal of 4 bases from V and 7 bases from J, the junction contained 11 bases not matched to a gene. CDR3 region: CASSSSGTGVTYTQYF. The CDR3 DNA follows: TGTGCCAGCAGTTCCAGCGGGACAGGGGTTACATATACGCAGTATTTT.

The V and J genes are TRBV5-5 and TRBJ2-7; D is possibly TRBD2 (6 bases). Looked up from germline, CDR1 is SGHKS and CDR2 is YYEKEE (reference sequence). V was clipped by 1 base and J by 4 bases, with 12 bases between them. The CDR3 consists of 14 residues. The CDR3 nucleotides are TGTGCCAGCAGCTTGCTCGCGGGATCATACGAGCAGTACTTC. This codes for CASSLLAGSYEQYF.

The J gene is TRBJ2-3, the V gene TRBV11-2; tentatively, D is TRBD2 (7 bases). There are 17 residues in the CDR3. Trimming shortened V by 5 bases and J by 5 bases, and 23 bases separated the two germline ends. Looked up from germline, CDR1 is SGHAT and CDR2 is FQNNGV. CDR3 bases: TGTGCCAGCAGCCCTTTCGGTCGGTCGGGGGGCCTAGATACGCAGTATTTT. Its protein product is CASSPFGRSGGLDTQYF.